Listed here are 22 T cell receptor beta chains from one sample, sequenced in a study of glioma-infiltrating T cells. The iRepertoire nested amplicon-rescue multiplex PCR amplified TCR alpha and beta CDR3s from RNA. TCRdb passed the multiplex PCR reads through MiXCR, listing each CDR3 protein once. The table has about 99,000 distinct CDR3 sequences, about 28% seen once; the top ten hold 44%. Sequencing was carried out using glioma tissue, nonneoplastic brain tissue, or PBMCs (not recorded which). Source of these receptors: a human donor with low-grade glioma or glioblastoma, undergoing nonglioma brain surgery, or in good health (not recorded which).

The chain couples TRBV7-6 to TRBJ2-5, with 11 nucleotides matching TRBD2. Per germline, CDR1 SGHVS and CDR2 FNYEAQ. The CDR3 is 19 residues long. Unmatched junction bases numbered 9, after V lost 0 bases and J lost 0 bases. The CDR3 here is CASSLAALLAGVHQETQYF. The CDR3 bases are TGTGCCAGCAGCTTAGCCGCCTTACTAGCGGGGGTACACCAAGAGACCCAGTACTTC.

This chain joins TRBV6-2 or TRBV6-3 and TRBJ1-1, with D uncertain. This CDR3 contains 15 residues. V gave up 7 bases and J gave up 1 base, with 16 bases separating them. Germline V gives CDR1 MNHEY, CDR2 SVGEGT. The CDR3 sequence: CASIPRDTSNTEAFF. CDR3 coding DNA: TGTGCCAGCATCCCACGTGACACTTCGAACACTGAAGCTTTCTTT.

This clonotype was seen ten or more times. V usage is TRBV20-1 and J usage is TRBJ2-1; TRBD2 aligns across 9 bases. This CDR3 is 16 amino acids long. V shed 0 bases, J shed 7 bases, and the junction held 10 bases outside the gene matches. CDR1 is DFQATT, CDR2 SNEGSKA, per germline (reference sequence). CDR3 sequence: CSARDRGGGAGNEQFF. The CDR3 coding sequence is TGCAGTGCTAGAGATCGGGGCGGGGGGGCCGGGAATGAGCAGTTCTTC.

A word on this clonotype: A much larger clone lies one base from this, so it may be a read error. CDR3 protein: CAISESQQGWQTQHF. The CDR3, as DNA: TGTGCCATCAGTGAGTCGCAACAGGGATGGCAGACCCAGCATTTT. The J gene is TRBJ1-5, the V gene TRBV10-3, with D maybe TRBD1 (6 bases). V was cut by 0 bases and J by 11 bases, with 17 bases left in between. Germline-derived CDR1 and CDR2 are ENHRY and SYGVKD. The CDR3 sequence is 15 residues long.

Only a few counts were recorded for this clonotype. The chain links TRBV12-3 or TRBV12-4 to TRBJ1-2; D is unclear. V lost 6 bases to trimming and J lost 4 bases, with 9 bases between them. The CDR3 spans 12 residues. CDR3 region: CASSAQLYGYTF. CDR3 nucleotides: TGTGCCAGCAGCGCACAGCTCTATGGCTACACCTTC.

The sample holds many counts of this clonotype. This rearrangement joins TRBV6-1 to TRBJ2-1; 9 bases align to TRBD1. Germline lookup yields CDR1 MNHNS and CDR2 SASEGT. This CDR3 is built from 13 residues. V lost 6 bases to trimming and J lost 7 bases; unmatched junction nucleotides: 4. The CDR3 sequence is CASRGQGYNEQFF. As DNA, the CDR3 is TGTGCCAGCAGAGGACAGGGGTATAATGAGCAGTTCTTC.

This clonotype was recorded at least ten times. V usage is TRBV6-2 or TRBV6-3 and J usage is TRBJ2-3, with D uncertain. The germline V gene has CDR1 MNHEY and CDR2 SVGEGT. V lost 2 bases to trimming and J lost 4 bases, with 10 bases between them. CDR3 length: 14 amino acids. This CDR3 is CASSYNLAADTQYF. The CDR3 DNA reads as TGTGCCAGCAGTTACAACCTTGCCGCAGATACGCAGTATTTT.

This clonotype was seen only a few times. The chain uses TRBV5-5 and TRBJ1-1; D might be TRBD1 (5 bases). Looked up from germline, CDR1 is SGHKS and CDR2 is YYEKEE (reference sequence). The CDR3 is 15 amino acids. V lost 2 bases, J lost 5 bases, and 16 bases lay in between. CDR3 DNA: TGTGCCAGCAGCTTTTCCTCCCGGGGGGATACTGAAGCTTTCTTT. Amino acids: CASSFSSRGDTEAFF.

This clonotype was observed a single time. A read error is possible here, since a much larger clone lies one base away. This CDR3 is CASSPWSYEQYF. CDR3 in DNA: TGTGCCAGCAGCCCTTGGTCCTACGAGCAGTACTTC. The chain recombines TRBV7-8 with TRBJ2-7; D is unclear. Trimming cost V 5 bases and J 1 base, with 6 bases left between them. CDR3 length equals 12 residues. Per germline, CDR1 SGHVS and CDR2 FQNEAQ.

Ten or more counts support this clonotype. The rearrangement joins TRBV28 to TRBJ1-2; D remains ambiguous. The length of the CDR3 is 14 residues. Trimming stripped 6 bases from V and 5 bases from J, with 16 bases between. Germline V gene sequence: CDR1 MDHEN, CDR2 SYDVKM. The CDR3 bases are TGTGCCAGCAGACCACCTCGTACCGTGTATGGCTACACCTTC. It specifies CASRPPRTVYGYTF.

This clonotype was found many times. The genes are TRBV27 and TRBJ1-6; TRBD1 agrees at 10 bases. The V segment lost 4 bases and the J segment 10 bases; nucleotides outside the gene matches: 10. The germline V gene has CDR1 MNHEY and CDR2 SMNVEV (reference sequence). The CDR3 runs to 16 residues. Here the CDR3 DNA reads TGTGCCAGCAGTTCAAGACAGGGGGCCATAGACTCACCCCTCCACTTT. Encoded protein: CASSSRQGAIDSPLHF.

By share, this clonotype ranks as large. V and J are TRBV24-1 and TRBJ2-2; 10 bases line up with TRBD1. CDR1 is KGHDR and CDR2 is SFDVKD in the germline V gene. Trimming at V came to 3 bases and at J to 2 bases, leaving 20 bases not matched to a gene. CDR3 length: 22 amino acids. The CDR3 loop reads CATSDPNNDPDRGRINTGELFF. The CDR3 nucleotides are TGTGCCACCAGTGATCCTAATAATGACCCCGACAGGGGGCGGATCAACACCGGGGAGCTGTTTTTT.

This chain links TRBV5-1 with TRBJ2-1; 8 bases match TRBD1. V lost 3 bases to trimming and J lost 2 bases; unmatched junction nucleotides: 4. Per the germline V gene, CDR1 is SGHRS and CDR2 is YFSETQ. The CDR3 sequence is 15 residues long. The CDR3 bases are TGCGCCAGCAGCTGGGTGGGACAGGCCTACAATGAGCAGTTCTTC. Its protein product is CASSWVGQAYNEQFF.

This sequence joins TRBV7-3 and TRBJ1-1, with D possibly matching TRBD1 (6 bases). Germline V gene lookup returns CDR1 SGHTA and CDR2 FQGTGA. Deletions cut 5 bases from V and 1 base from J, with 14 bases between. This CDR3 comprises 15 residues. Written as DNA, the CDR3 is TGTGCCAGCAGCCTACAGACAGGAGAGAACACTGAAGCTTTCTTT. This sequence encodes CASSLQTGENTEAFF.

CDR3 nucleotide sequence: TGTGCCAGCAGCTTATACGGGACAGGGACGAGTAACTATGGCTACACCTTC. It translates to CASSLYGTGTSNYGYTF. This chain links TRBV7-3 with TRBJ1-2, with 9 positions matching TRBD1. This CDR3 comprises 17 residues. V dropped 2 bases and J dropped 1; count of bases not matched to a gene: 8. Germline CDR1 and CDR2: SGHTA and FQGTGA.

The chain combines TRBV7-6 with TRBJ2-3, with a possible D match to TRBD2 (6 bases). V lost 5 bases, J lost 2 bases, and 14 bases lay in between. Germline loops: CDR1 SGHVS, CDR2 FNYEAQ. This CDR3 has 15 residues. This CDR3 reads CASSVGTPLTDTQYF. CDR3 coding DNA: TGTGCCAGCAGCGTAGGGACTCCCCTCACAGATACGCAGTATTTT. Full variable domain (remainder filled in from reference TRBV7-6 and TRBJ2-3): GAGVSQSPRYKVTKRGQDVALRCDPISGHVSLYWYRQALGQGPEFLTYFNYEAQQDKSGLPNDRFSAERPEGSISTLTIQRTEQRDSAMYRCASSVGTPLTDTQYFGPGTRLTVL.

This clonotype was recorded once. V is TRBV28 and J is TRBJ2-5, with D possibly TRBD2 on 5 matching bases. CDR3 length: 14 residues. V lost 5 bases and J 4 bases, leaving 14 bases between the germline ends. Germline V gives CDR1 MDHEN, CDR2 SYDVKM. The CDR3 spells CASSDYGVGETQYF. CDR3 coding DNA: TGTGCCAGCAGTGATTACGGGGTAGGAGAGACCCAGTACTTC. Looking up the rest from reference TRBV28 and TRBJ2-5 gives the full variable domain: DVKVTQSSRYLVKRTGEKVFLECVQDMDHENMFWYRQDPGLGLRLIYFSYDVKMKEKGDIPEGYSVSREKKERFSLILESASTNQTSMYLCASSDYGVGETQYFGPGTRLLVL.

This clonotype was found many times. This chain links TRBV6-1 with TRBJ2-5; perhaps TRBD1 as D (6 bases). Germline V gives CDR1 MNHNS, CDR2 SASEGT. The CDR3 sequence is 14 residues long. Trimming removed 3 bases from V and 2 bases from J, with 10 bases in between. The CDR3 DNA sequence: TGTGCCAGCAGTGAGAACAGGGCACAAGAGACCCAGTACTTC. This encodes CASSENRAQETQYF.

Comments on this clonotype: A single base separates this from a much larger clone, so it may be a read error. The V gene is TRBV4-1, the J gene TRBJ1-2; possibly TRBD1 for D (6 bases). Germline CDR1 and CDR2: MGHRA and YSYEKL. The CDR3 is 15 amino acids. This CDR3 reads CASSQDRGEPYGYAF. The CDR3 nucleotides are TGCGCCAGCAGCCAAGACAGGGGTGAACCCTATGGCTACGCCTTC.

The sample holds many counts of this clonotype. This sequence joins TRBV18 and TRBJ1-2, with 7 bases that match TRBD1. Trimming removed 1 base from V and 5 bases from J; junction bases left unmatched: 13. CDR1 is KGHSH, CDR2 LQKENI, per germline. This CDR3 contains 17 residues. Here the CDR3 DNA reads TGTGCCAGCTCACCACTAATCGCAGGACAGGCCCTATATGGCTACACCTTC. The encoded protein is CASSPLIAGQALYGYTF. The variable domain in full, completed from reference TRBV18 and TRBJ1-2, reads NAGVMQNPRHLVRRRGQEARLRCSPMKGHSHVYWYRQLPEEGLKFMVYLQKENIIDESGMPKERFSAEFPKEGPSILRIQQVVRGDSAAYFCASSPLIAGQALYGYTFGSGTRLTVV.

In its sample, this clonotype was seen many times. The chain links TRBV27 to TRBJ2-2; 11 bases fit TRBD2. Looked up from germline, CDR1 is MNHEY and CDR2 is SMNVEV (reference sequence). This CDR3 has 18 residues. V shed 3 bases, J shed 0 bases, and the junction held 6 bases outside the gene matches. CDR3 DNA: TGTGCCAGCAGTTTCGAACTAGCGGGGGCCGCGAACACCGGGGAGCTGTTTTTT. Translating it yields CASSFELAGAANTGELFF.

This clonotype has ten or more counts. The V call is TRBV24-1, the J call TRBJ1-3; D gene ambiguous. Trimming pared 3 bases from V and 5 bases from J, leaving 7 bases between. The germline gives CDR1 KGHDR, CDR2 SFDVKD. The CDR3 has 13 residues. The CDR3 sequence is CATSDSYRNTIYF. The CDR3 DNA sequence: TGTGCCACCAGTGATAGCTACCGAAACACCATATATTTT.